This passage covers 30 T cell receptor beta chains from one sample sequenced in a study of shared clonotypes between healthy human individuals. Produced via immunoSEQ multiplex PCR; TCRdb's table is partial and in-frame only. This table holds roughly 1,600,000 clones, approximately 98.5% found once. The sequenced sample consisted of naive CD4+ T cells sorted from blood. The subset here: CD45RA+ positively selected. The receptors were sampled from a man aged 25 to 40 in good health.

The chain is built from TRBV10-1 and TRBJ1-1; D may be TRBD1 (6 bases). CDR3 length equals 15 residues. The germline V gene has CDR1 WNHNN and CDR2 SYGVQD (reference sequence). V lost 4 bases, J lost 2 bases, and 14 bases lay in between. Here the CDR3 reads CASSGRRGRNTEAFF. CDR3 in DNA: TGCGCCAGCAGTGGACGCAGGGGCCGCAACACTGAAGCTTTCTTT.

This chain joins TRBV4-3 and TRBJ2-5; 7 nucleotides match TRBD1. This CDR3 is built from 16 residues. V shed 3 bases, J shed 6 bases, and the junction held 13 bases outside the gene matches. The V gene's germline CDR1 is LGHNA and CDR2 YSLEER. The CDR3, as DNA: TGCGCCAGCAGCCAGGCCGGGACAGATATATTAAAGACCCAGTACTTC. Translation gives CASSQAGTDILKTQYF.

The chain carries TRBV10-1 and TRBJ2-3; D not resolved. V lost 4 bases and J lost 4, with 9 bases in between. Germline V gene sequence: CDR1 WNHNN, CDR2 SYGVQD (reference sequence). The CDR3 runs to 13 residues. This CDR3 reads CASSVGSSDTQYF. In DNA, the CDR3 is TGCGCCAGCAGTGTGGGTAGTTCAGATACGCAGTATTTT.

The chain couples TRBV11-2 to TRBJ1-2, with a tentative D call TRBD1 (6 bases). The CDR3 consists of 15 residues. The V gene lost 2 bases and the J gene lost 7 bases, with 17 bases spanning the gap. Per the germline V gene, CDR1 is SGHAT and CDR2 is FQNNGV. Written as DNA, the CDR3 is TGTGCCAGCAGCTTATGGGGGGCCGATTCCGTTGGCTACACCTTC. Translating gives CASSLWGADSVGYTF.

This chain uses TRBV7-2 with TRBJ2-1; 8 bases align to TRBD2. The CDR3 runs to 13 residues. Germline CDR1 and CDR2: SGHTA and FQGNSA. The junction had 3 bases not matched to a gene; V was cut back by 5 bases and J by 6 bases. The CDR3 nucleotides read TGTGCCAGCAGCCCGACTAGCGCCAATGAGCAGTTCTTC. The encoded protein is CASSPTSANEQFF.

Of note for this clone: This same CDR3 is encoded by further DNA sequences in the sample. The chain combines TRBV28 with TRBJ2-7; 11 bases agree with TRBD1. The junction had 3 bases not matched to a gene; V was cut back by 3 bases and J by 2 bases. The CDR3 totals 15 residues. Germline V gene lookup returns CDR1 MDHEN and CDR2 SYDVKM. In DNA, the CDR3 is TGTGCCAGCAGTTTTTCGGGACAGGGGGCCTACGAGCAGTACTTC. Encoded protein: CASSFSGQGAYEQYF.

CDR3 amino acids: CASSLDQVEETQYF. CDR3 DNA sequence: TGTGCCAGCAGCTTAGATCAGGTCGAAGAGACCCAGTACTTC. The chain combines TRBV11-2 with TRBJ2-5; no definite D call. Germline V gives CDR1 SGHAT, CDR2 FQNNGV. The CDR3 runs to 14 residues. With 0 bases removed from V and 3 bases from J, the gap between germline ends came to 8 bases.

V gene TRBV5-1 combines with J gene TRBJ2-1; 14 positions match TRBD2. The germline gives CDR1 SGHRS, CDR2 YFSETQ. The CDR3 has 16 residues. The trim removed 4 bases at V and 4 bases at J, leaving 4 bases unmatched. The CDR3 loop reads CASSGGTSGSYNEQFF. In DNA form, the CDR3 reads TGCGCCAGCAGCGGGGGGACTAGCGGGAGTTACAATGAGCAGTTCTTC.

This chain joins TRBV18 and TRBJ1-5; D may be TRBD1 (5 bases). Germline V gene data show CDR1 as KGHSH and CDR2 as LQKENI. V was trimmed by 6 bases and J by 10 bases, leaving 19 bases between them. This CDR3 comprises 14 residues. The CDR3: CASSQVQEGGPQHF. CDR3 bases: TGTGCCAGCTCCCAAGTACAGGAGGGAGGTCCCCAGCATTTT.

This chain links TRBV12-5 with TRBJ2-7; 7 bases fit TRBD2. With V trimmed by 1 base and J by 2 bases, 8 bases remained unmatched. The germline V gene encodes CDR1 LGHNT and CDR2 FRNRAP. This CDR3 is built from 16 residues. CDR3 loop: CASGLALADLTYEQYF. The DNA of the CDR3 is TGTGCTAGTGGTTTGGCTCTAGCGGATTTGACCTACGAGCAGTACTTC.

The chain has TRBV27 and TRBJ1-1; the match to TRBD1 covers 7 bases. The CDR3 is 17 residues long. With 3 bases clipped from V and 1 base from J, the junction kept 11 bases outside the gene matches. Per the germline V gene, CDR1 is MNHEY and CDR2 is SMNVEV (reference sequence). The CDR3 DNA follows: TGTGCCAGCAGTTTTGTGTGGAGGGGGCGAGGGAACACTGAAGCTTTCTTT. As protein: CASSFVWRGRGNTEAFF.

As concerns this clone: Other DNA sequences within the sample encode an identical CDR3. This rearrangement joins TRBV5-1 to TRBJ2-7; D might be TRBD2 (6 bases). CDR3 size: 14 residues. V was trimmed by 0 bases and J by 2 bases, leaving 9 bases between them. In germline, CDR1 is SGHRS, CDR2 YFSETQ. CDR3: CASSLAGGTYEQYF. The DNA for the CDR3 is TGCGCCAGCAGCTTGGCCGGGGGAACCTACGAGCAGTACTTC.

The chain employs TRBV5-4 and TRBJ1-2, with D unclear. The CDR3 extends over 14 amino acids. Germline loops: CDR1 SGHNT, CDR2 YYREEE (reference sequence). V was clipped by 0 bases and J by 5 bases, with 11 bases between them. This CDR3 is CASSLGAAWYGYTF. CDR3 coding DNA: TGTGCCAGCAGCTTGGGCGCCGCGTGGTATGGCTACACCTTC.

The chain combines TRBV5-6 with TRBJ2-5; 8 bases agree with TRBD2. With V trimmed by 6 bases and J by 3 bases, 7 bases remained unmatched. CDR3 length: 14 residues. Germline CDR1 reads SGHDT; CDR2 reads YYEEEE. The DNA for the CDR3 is TGTGCCAGCAACCTCCGGGGGGGGAAAGAGACCCAGTACTTC. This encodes CASNLRGGKETQYF. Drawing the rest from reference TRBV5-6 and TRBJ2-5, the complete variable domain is DAGVTQSPTHLIKTRGQQVTLRCSPKSGHDTVSWYQQALGQGPQFIFQYYEEEERQRGNFPDRFSGHQFPNYSSELNVNALLLGDSALYLCASNLRGGKETQYFGPGTRLLVL.

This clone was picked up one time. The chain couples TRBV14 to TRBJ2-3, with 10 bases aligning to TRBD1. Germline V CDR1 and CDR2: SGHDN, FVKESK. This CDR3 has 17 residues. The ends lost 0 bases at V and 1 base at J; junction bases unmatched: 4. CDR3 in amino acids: CASSQDGTGAGTDTQYF. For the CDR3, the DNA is TGTGCCAGCAGCCAAGACGGGACAGGGGCCGGCACAGATACGCAGTATTTT. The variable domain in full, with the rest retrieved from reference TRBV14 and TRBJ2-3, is EAGVTQFPSHSVIEKGQTVTLRCDPISGHDNLYWYRRVMGKEIKFLLHFVKESKQDESGMPNNRFLAERTGGTYSTLKVQPAELEDSGVYFCASSQDGTGAGTDTQYFGPGTRLTVL.

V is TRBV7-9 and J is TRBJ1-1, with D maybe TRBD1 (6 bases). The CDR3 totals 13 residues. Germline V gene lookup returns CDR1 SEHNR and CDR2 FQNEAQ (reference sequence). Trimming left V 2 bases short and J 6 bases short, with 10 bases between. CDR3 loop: CASSLPGTSEAFF. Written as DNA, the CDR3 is TGTGCCAGCAGCTTACCGGGGACATCTGAAGCTTTCTTT.

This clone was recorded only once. CDR3 residues: CASSLVGWGRAISEQYF. In nucleotides, the CDR3 is TGTGCCAGCAGTTTAGTGGGTTGGGGCAGGGCCATTTCCGAGCAGTACTTC. This sequence joins TRBV27 and TRBJ2-7, with a tentative D call TRBD1 (5 bases). V shed 2 bases and J shed 6 bases, with 23 bases lying between them. This CDR3 is 17 amino acids long. The germline gives CDR1 MNHEY, CDR2 SMNVEV (reference sequence).

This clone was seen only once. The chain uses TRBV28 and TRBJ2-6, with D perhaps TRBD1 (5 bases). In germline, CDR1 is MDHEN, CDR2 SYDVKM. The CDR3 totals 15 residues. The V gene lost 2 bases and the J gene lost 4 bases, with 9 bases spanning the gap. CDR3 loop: CASSLGALGANVLTF. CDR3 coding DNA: TGTGCCAGCAGTTTAGGGGCCCTCGGGGCCAACGTCCTGACTTTC.

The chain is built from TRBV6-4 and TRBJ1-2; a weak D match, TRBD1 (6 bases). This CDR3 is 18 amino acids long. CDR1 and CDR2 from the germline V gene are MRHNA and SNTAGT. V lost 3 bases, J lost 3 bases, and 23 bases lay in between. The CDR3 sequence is CASSDRRRGADGHYGYTF. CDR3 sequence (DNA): TGTGCCAGCAGTGATCGTCGGCGGGGGGCGGATGGGCACTATGGCTACACCTTC.

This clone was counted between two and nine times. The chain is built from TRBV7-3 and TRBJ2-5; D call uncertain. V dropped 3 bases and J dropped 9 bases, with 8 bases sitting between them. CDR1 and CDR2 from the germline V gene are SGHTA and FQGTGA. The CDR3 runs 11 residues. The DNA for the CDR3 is TGTGCCAGCAGCTTCCCCCCAGCCCAGTACTTC. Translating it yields CASSFPPAQYF.

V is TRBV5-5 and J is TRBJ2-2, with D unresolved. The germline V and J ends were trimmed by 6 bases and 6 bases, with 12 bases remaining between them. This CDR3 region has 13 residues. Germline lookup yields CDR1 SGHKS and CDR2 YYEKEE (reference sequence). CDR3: CASTPVVSGELFF. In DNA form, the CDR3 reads TGTGCCAGCACCCCAGTCGTCTCCGGGGAGCTGTTTTTT.

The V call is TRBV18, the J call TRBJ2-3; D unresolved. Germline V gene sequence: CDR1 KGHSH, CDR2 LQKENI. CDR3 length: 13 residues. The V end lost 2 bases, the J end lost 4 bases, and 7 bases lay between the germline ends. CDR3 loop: CASSPIEADTQYF. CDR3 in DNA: TGTGCCAGCTCACCAATTGAGGCAGATACGCAGTATTTT.

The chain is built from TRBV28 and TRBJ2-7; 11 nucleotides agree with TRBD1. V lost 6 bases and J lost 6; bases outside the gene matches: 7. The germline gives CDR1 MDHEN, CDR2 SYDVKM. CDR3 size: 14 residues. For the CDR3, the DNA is TGTGCCAGCAGCGGACAGGGGGCGATGGGCGAGCAGTACTTC. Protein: CASSGQGAMGEQYF.

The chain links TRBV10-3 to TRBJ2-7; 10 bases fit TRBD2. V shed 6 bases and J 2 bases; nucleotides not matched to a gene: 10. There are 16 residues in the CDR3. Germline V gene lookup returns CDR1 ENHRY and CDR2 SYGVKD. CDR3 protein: CAISDLASGRTYEQYF. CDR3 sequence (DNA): TGTGCCATCAGCGATTTAGCTAGCGGGAGAACCTACGAGCAGTACTTC.

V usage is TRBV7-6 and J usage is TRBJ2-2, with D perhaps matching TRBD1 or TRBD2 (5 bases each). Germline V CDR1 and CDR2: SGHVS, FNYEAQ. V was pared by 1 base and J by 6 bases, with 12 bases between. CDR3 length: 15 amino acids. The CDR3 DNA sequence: TGTGCCAGCAGCTTAGGGTTCGGGGCGGCCGGGGAGCTGTTTTTT. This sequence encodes CASSLGFGAAGELFF.

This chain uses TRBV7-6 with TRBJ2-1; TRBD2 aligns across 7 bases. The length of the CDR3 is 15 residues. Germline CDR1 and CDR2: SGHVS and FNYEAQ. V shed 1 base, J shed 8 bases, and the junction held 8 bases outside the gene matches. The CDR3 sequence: CASSLVAGVSDEQFF. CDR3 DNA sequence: TGTGCCAGCAGCTTAGTTGCGGGAGTTAGCGATGAGCAGTTCTTC.

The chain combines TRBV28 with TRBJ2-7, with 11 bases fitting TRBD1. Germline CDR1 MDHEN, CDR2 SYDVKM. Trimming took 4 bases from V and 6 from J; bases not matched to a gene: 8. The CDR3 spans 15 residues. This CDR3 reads CASSYPPGTGGEQYF. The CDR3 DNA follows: TGTGCCAGCAGTTATCCCCCCGGGACAGGGGGCGAGCAGTACTTC.

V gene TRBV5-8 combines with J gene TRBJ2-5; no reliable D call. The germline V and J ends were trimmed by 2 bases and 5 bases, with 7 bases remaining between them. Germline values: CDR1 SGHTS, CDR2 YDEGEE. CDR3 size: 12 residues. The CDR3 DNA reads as TGTGCCAGCAGCTTAGGGTACGAGACCCAGTACTTC. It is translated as CASSLGYETQYF.

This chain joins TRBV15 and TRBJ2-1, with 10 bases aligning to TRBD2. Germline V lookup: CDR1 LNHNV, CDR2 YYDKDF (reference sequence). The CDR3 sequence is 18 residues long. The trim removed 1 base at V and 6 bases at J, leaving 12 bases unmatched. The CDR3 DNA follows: TGTGCCACCAGCAGAGGCCGCAGGACTAGCGGAGGTGGCAATGAGCAGTTCTTC. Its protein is CATSRGRRTSGGGNEQFF.

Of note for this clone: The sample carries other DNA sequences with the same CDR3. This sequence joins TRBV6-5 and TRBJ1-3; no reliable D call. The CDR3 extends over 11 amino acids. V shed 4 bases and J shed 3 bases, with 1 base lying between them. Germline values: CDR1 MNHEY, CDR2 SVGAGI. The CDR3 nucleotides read TGTGCCAGCAGTTTTGGAAACACCATATATTTT. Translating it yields CASSFGNTIYF.